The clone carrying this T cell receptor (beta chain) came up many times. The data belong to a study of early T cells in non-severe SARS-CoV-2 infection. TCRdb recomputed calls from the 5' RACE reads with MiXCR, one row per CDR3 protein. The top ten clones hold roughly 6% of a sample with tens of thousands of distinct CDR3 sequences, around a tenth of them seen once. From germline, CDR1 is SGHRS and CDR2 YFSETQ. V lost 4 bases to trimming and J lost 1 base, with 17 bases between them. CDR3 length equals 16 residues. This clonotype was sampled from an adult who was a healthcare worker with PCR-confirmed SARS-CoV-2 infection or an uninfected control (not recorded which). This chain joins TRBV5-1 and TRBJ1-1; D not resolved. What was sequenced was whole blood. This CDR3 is CASSLYSSTGNTEAFF. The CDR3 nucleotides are TGCGCCAGCAGCCTGTATTCTTCGACGGGGAACACTGAAGCTTTCTTT.